The 7 T cell receptor beta chains presented below share a single source sample, sequenced in a study of blood T cell repertoires in COVID-19. Libraries were prepared by immunoSEQ multiplex PCR; TCRdb keeps only in-frame clonotypes and omits some of them. Among hundreds of thousands of clones listed, roughly 76% were seen once. Input material: peripheral blood. Receptor source: a woman of 80 years or more with COVID-19, enrolled during active disease.

The chain links TRBV5-6 to TRBJ1-6; 9 positions match TRBD1. V lost 3 bases, J lost 10 bases, and 8 bases stayed unmatched. This CDR3 contains 15 residues. Looked up from germline, CDR1 is SGHDT and CDR2 is YYEEEE. The CDR3 bases are TGTGCCAGCAGCTGGGGACAGGGAAGTCTATCACCCCTCCACTTT. It encodes CASSWGQGSLSPLHF.

The V and J genes are TRBV6-5 and TRBJ2-3; 7 bases agree with TRBD2. Germline V lookup: CDR1 MNHEY, CDR2 SVGAGI. V shed 0 bases, J shed 1 base, and the junction held 1 base outside the gene matches. The CDR3 totals 15 residues. The CDR3 is CASSYSSGRTDTQYF. The CDR3 region has the DNA TGTGCCAGCAGTTACTCTAGCGGGCGCACAGATACGCAGTATTTT.

V gene TRBV15 combines with J gene TRBJ1-5; 8 positions match TRBD1. V gave up 4 bases and J gave up 9 bases; unmatched junction bases: 8. Germline assignment: CDR1 LNHNV and CDR2 YYDKDF (reference sequence). The CDR3 is 14 residues long. The CDR3 nucleotides read TGTGCCACCAGCACATGGACAGGGTCGATGCCCCAGCATTTT. Its translation is CATSTWTGSMPQHF.

J is TRBJ1-2 and V is TRBV2; 9 bases fit TRBD1. The ends lost 7 bases at V and 6 bases at J; junction bases unmatched: 18. The CDR3 runs to 17 residues. Per germline, CDR1 SNHLY and CDR2 FYNNEI. The DNA of the CDR3 is TGTGCCAGCATGAGGGGGGACAGGGTATTTCAGATGGATGGCTACACCTTC. Protein product: CASMRGDRVFQMDGYTF.

The chain recombines TRBV19 with TRBJ1-1; 7 bases agree with TRBD1. The CDR3 has 15 amino acids. Trimming at V came to 2 bases and at J to 3 bases, leaving 6 bases not matched to a gene. Per germline, CDR1 LNHDA and CDR2 SQIVND (reference sequence). The CDR3 bases are TGTGCCAGTAGTATACAGCACAGGGGCGACACTGAAGCTTTCTTT. Protein product: CASSIQHRGDTEAFF.

The rearrangement uses TRBV7-9 and TRBJ2-1; D is ambiguous. V shed 4 bases and J shed 9 bases, with 10 bases lying between them. The CDR3 is 12 residues long. From germline, CDR1 is SEHNR and CDR2 FQNEAQ (reference sequence). Here the CDR3 reads CASSSSVPEQFF. For the CDR3, the DNA is TGTGCCAGCAGCTCATCGGTCCCTGAGCAGTTCTTC.

This clone occurred a few times. J is TRBJ1-1 and V is TRBV7-9; a possible D gene is TRBD1 (6 bases). CDR1 SEHNR and CDR2 FQNEAQ come from the germline V gene (reference sequence). V lost 0 bases and J lost 1, with 9 bases in between. CDR3 length equals 15 residues. CDR3 in DNA: TGTGCCAGCAGCTTAGCGGACAGCCCGAACACTGAAGCTTTCTTT. Residues: CASSLADSPNTEAFF. Full variable domain (remainder filled in from reference TRBV7-9 and TRBJ1-1): DTGVSQNPRHKITKRGQNVTFRCDPISEHNRLYWYRQTLGQGPEFLTYFQNEAQLEKSRLLSDRFSAERPKGSFSTLEIQRTEQGDSAMYLCASSLADSPNTEAFFGQGTRLTVV.